The clone carrying this T cell receptor beta chain was seen more than once but under ten times. The data are from a study of cytomegalovirus exposure and HLA in healthy donors. Researchers ran the PCR with 60 Vbeta and 13 Jbeta primers. The repertoire was sequenced with immunoSEQ multiplex PCR; TCRdb's copy has only in-frame clones and lacks some. The table records approximately 150,000 clones, approximately 84% of them present only once. This CDR3 comprises 15 residues. Germline V gene data show CDR1 as MGHRA and CDR2 as YSYEKL. J was trimmed by 5 bases and V by 3 bases; bases with no gene match: 5. This TCR was sampled from a girl between 10 and 17 years old in good health and CMV-seropositive. V usage is TRBV4-1 and J usage is TRBJ2-2, with 8 nucleotides matching TRBD1. Material: PBMCs. CDR3 in DNA: TGCGCCAGCAGCCAGGACGACAGGGGTACCGGGGAGCTGTTTTTT. Translated, it gives CASSQDDRGTGELFF.